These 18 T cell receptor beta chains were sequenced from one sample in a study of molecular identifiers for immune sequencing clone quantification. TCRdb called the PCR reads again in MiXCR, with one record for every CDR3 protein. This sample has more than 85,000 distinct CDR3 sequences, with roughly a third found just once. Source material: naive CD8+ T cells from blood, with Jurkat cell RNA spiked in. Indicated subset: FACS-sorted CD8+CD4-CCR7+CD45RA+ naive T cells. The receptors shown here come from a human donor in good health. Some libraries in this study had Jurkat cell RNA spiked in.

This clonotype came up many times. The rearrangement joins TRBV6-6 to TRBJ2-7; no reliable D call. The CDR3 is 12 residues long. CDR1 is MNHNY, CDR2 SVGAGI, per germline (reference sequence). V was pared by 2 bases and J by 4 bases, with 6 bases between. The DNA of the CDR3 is TGTGCCAGCAGTTACATCATGTACGAGCAGTACTTC. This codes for CASSYIMYEQYF.

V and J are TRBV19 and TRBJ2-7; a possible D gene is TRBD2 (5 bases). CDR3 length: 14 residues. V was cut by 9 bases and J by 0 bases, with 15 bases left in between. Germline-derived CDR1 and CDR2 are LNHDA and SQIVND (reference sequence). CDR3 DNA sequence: TGTGCCAGCGGGTCGACGGGGAGCTCCTACGAGCAGTACTTC. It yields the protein CASGSTGSSYEQYF.

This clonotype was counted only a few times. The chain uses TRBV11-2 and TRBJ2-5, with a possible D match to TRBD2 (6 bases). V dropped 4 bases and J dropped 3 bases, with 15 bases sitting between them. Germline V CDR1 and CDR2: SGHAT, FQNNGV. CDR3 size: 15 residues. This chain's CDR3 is CASSSLAVIEETQYF. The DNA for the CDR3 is TGTGCCAGCAGCTCTTTAGCGGTAATAGAAGAGACCCAGTACTTC.

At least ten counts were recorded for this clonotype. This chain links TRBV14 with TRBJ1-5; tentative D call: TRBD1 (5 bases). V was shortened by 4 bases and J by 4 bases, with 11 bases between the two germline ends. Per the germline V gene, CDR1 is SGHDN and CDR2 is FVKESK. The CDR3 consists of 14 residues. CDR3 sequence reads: CASSPGPYNQPQHF. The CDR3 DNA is TGTGCCAGCAGCCCGGGACCTTATAATCAGCCCCAGCATTTT. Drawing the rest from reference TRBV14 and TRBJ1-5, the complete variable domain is EAGVTQFPSHSVIEKGQTVTLRCDPISGHDNLYWYRRVMGKEIKFLLHFVKESKQDESGMPNNRFLAERTGGTYSTLKVQPAELEDSGVYFCASSPGPYNQPQHFGDGTRLSIL.

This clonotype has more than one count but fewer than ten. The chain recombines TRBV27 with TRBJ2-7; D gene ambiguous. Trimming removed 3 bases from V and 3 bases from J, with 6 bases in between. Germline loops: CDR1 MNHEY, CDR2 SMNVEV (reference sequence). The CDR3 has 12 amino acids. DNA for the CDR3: TGTGCCAGCAGTTTTTTGGGCTACGAGCAGTACTTC. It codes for CASSFLGYEQYF.

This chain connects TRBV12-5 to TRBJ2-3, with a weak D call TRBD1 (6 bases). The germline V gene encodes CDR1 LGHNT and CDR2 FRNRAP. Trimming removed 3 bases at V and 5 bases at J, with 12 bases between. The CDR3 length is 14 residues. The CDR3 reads CASGFTGLRDTQYF. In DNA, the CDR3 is TGTGCTAGTGGTTTTACAGGGTTAAGAGATACGCAGTATTTT.

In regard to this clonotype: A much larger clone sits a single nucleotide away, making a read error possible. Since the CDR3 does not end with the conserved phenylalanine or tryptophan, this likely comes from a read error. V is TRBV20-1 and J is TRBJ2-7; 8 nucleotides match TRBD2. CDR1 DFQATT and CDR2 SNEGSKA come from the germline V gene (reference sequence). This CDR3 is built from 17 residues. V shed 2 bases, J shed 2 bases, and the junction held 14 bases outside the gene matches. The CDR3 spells CSARTLYSGGRPYEQYI. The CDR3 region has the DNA TGCAGTGCTAGAACCCTTTATTCTGGCGGGAGGCCCTACGAGCAGTACATC.

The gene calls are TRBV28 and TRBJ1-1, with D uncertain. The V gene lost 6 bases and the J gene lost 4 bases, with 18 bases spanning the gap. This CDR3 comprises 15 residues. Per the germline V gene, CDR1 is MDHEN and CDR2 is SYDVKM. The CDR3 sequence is CASSLGLPESTEAFF. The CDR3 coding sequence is TGTGCCAGCAGCTTAGGATTGCCGGAGAGCACTGAAGCTTTCTTT.

CDR3 protein: CASSPYGQGNTEAFF. In DNA, the CDR3 is TGTGCCAGTAGTCCGTATGGGCAGGGAAACACTGAAGCTTTCTTT. V is TRBV19 and J is TRBJ1-1; the D gene is possibly TRBD1 (5 bases). Looked up from germline, CDR1 is LNHDA and CDR2 is SQIVND (reference sequence). Trimming left V 5 bases short and J 2 bases short, with 15 bases between. This CDR3 region has 15 residues. Combining the CDR3 with reference TRBV19 and TRBJ1-1 gives the whole variable domain DGGITQSPKYLFRKEGQNVTLSCEQNLNHDAMYWYRQDPGQGLRLIYYSQIVNDFQKGDIAEGYSVSREKKESFPLTVTSAQKNPTAFYLCASSPYGQGNTEAFFGQGTRLTVV.

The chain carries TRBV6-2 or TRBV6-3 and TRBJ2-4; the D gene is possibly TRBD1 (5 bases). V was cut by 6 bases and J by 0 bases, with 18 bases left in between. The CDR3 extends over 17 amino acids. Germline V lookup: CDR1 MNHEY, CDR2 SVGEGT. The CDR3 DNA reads TGTGCCAGCAGCGCACCACCAGGGAAACTAGCCAAAAACATTCAGTACTTC. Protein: CASSAPPGKLAKNIQYF.

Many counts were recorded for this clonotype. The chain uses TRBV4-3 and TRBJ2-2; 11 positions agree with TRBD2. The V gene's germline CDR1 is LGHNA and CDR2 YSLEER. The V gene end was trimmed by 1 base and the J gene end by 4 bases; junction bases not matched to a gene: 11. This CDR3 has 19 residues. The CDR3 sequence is CASSQVGVAGGPGTGELFF. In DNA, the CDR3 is TGCGCCAGCAGCCAAGTCGGTGTAGCGGGAGGGCCTGGCACCGGGGAGCTGTTTTTT.

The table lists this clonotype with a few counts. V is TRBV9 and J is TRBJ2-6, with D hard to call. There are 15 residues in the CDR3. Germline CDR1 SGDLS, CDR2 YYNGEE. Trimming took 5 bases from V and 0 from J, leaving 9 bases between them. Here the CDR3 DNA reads TGTGCCAGCAGACCGACCCCCTCTGGGGCCAACGTCCTGACTTTC. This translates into CASRPTPSGANVLTF.

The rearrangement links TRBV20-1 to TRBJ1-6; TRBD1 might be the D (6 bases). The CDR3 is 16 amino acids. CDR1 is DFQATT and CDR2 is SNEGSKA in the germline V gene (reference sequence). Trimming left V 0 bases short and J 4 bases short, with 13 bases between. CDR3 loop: CSAREPGQMYNSPLHF. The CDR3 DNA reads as TGCAGTGCTAGAGAGCCTGGACAGATGTATAATTCACCCCTCCACTTT.

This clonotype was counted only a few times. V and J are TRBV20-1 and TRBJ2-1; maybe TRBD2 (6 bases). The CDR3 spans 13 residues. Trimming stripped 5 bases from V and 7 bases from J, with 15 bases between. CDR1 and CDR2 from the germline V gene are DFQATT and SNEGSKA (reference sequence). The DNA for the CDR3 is TGCAGTGCTGTTCGGGACTCGAGGAATGAGCAGTTCTTC. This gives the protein CSAVRDSRNEQFF.

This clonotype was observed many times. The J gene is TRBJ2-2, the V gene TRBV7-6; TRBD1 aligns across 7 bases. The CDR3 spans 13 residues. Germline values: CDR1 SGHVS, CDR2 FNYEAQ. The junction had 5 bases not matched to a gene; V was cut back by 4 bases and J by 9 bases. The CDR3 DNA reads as TGTGCCAGCAGCTATACAGGGGTCCGGGAGCTGTTTTTT. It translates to CASSYTGVRELFF. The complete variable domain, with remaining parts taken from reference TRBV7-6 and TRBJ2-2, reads GAGVSQSPRYKVTKRGQDVALRCDPISGHVSLYWYRQALGQGPEFLTYFNYEAQQDKSGLPNDRFSAERPEGSISTLTIQRTEQRDSAMYRCASSYTGVRELFFGEGSRLTVL.

The CDR3 loop is CASSSRLAGSSYNEQFF. In DNA form, the CDR3 reads TGTGCCAGTAGTTCGCGACTAGCGGGAAGCTCCTACAATGAGCAGTTCTTC. The chain couples TRBV19 to TRBJ2-1; the match to TRBD2 covers 11 bases. After removal of 5 bases from V and 0 bases from J, the junction contained 6 bases not matched to a gene. Germline-derived CDR1 and CDR2 are LNHDA and SQIVND (reference sequence). This CDR3 is 17 amino acids long. Using reference TRBV19 and TRBJ2-1 for the parts outside the CDR3, the full variable domain is DGGITQSPKYLFRKEGQNVTLSCEQNLNHDAMYWYRQDPGQGLRLIYYSQIVNDFQKGDIAEGYSVSREKKESFPLTVTSAQKNPTAFYLCASSSRLAGSSYNEQFFGPGTRLTVL.

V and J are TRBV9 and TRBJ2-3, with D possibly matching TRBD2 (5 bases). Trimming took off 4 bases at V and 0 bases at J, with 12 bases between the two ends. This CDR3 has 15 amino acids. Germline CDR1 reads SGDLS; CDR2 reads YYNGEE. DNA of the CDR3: TGTGCCAGCAGCCAGGAGGACGGAAGCACAGATACGCAGTATTTT. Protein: CASSQEDGSTDTQYF.

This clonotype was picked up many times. The CDR3 nucleotides are TGTGCCAGCAGTTTATCACCAGGGGAAGGCGGTACGCAGTATTTT. As protein: CASSLSPGEGGTQYF. The chain joins TRBV28 to TRBJ2-3; tentative D call: TRBD1 (6 bases). CDR1 MDHEN and CDR2 SYDVKM come from the germline V gene. V was shortened by 1 base and J by 8 bases, with 16 bases between the two germline ends. The CDR3 runs 15 residues.